This T cell receptor beta chain was documented in a study of blood T cell repertoires in COVID-19. The overall study: Sites in the United States, Italy and Spain provided acute and convalescent COVID-19 samples. PBMCs, B-cell-depleted T cells, or T cells were the source of the cDNA or gDNA that made up the material.

The CDR3 spans 15 residues. V lost 5 bases, J lost 4 bases, and 10 bases stayed unmatched. Germline V gene data show CDR1 as SNHLY and CDR2 as FYNNEI. Here immunoSEQ multiplex PCR was the method, and the copy in TCRdb shows in-frame clones only, minus some. The sample gives approximately 60,000 clones, around four fifths of which show up once; roughly 6.8% is in the top ten. Sequenced sample: peripheral blood. The receptor comes from a human donor in a cohort sampled during active COVID-19. The chain combines TRBV2 with TRBJ2-7; 8 nucleotides match TRBD1. This CDR3 reads CASSRQGLSLYEQYF. CDR3 DNA: TGTGCCAGCAGTCGACAGGGGTTATCCCTTTACGAGCAGTACTTC.